This entry is about one T cell receptor (beta chain). The data stem from a study of technical replicates of blood from a few donors. Sequenced by immunoSEQ multiplex PCR; TCRdb stores in-frame clones only, minus some. The sample holds approximately 81,000 clones, 95% seen once. CDR1 is SGHTA and CDR2 is FQGTGA in the germline V gene. The CDR3 has 15 amino acids. V shed 2 bases, J shed 0 bases, and the junction held 1 base outside the gene matches. This clonotype was obtained from a human donor in good health. The chain is built from TRBV7-3 and TRBJ2-3; 8 bases agree with TRBD2. Sequencing was performed on T cells isolated from PBMCs. The CDR3 sequence is CASSLGGRSTDTQYF. CDR3 in DNA: TGTGCCAGCAGCTTAGGCGGGAGGAGCACAGATACGCAGTATTTT.